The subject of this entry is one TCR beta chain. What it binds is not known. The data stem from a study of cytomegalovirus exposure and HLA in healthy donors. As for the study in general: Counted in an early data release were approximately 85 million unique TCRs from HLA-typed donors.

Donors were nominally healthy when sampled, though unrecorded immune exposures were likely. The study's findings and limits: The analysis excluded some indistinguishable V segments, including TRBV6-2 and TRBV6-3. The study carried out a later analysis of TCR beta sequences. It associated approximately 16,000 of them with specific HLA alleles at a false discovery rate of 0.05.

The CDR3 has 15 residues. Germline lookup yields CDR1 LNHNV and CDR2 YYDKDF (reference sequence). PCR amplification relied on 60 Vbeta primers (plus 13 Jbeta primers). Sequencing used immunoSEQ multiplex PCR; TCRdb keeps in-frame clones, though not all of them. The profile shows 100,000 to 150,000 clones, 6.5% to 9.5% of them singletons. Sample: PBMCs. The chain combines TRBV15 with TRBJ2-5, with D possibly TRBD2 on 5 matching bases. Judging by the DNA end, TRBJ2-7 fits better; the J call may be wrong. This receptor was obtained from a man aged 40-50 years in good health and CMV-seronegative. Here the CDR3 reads CATSRVRGRDYEQYF. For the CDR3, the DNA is TGTGCCACCAGCAGAGTCCGAGGGAGAGACTACGAGCAGTACTTC.